The rows below give T cell receptor beta chains drawn from one sample of a study of Ad26.COV2.S vaccination and SARS-CoV-2 variants. Produced via immunoSEQ multiplex PCR; TCRdb's table is partial and in-frame only. The repertoire consists of over 110,000 clones, with just over 85% occurring once and the leading ten covering approximately 5.1%. The input for sequencing was peripheral blood, taken after recovery from COVID-19. The receptors were sampled from a human donor who had recovered from COVID-19. Each CDR3 is given with its conserved first and last residue. Each record gives: D gene, clone size, V gene, J gene, CDR3 protein, CDR3 DNA. A D gene is named only where the DNA matches it firmly. Size tells how often a clone was seen (once, few, many) or the class of an expanded clone, and some rows leave it out.

-	-	TRBV19	TRBJ1-1	CASKMGNIGNTEAFF	TGTGCCAGCAAGATGGGCAACATTGGGAACACTGAAGCTTTCTTT
-	-	TRBV9	TRBJ1-1	CASSVDRLGTEAFF	TGTGCCAGCAGCGTAGATAGGTTGGGCACTGAAGCTTTCTTT
-	once	TRBV4-3	TRBJ1-6	CASSQKAGESPLHF	TGCGCCAGCAGCCAAAAGGCAGGGGAATCACCCCTCCACTTT
-	-	TRBV11-3	TRBJ2-1	CASSLNGGRIDEQFF	TGTGCCAGCAGCTTAAACGGGGGGCGCATCGATGAGCAGTTCTTC
-	-	TRBV10-3	TRBJ1-1	CAISEGTENTEAFF	TGTGCCATCAGTGAAGGGACGGAGAACACTGAAGCTTTCTTT
-	-	TRBV24-1	TRBJ2-2	CATSDWEGSETGELFF	TGTGCCACCAGTGATTGGGAAGGTTCTGAGACCGGGGAGCTGTTTTTT
TRBD2	-	TRBV7-2	TRBJ2-5	CASSLERGRQETQYF	TGTGCCAGCAGCTTAGAGCGGGGCCGGCAAGAGACCCAGTACTTC
TRBD2	-	TRBV7-9	TRBJ2-5	CASSPRTSGYQETQYF	TGTGCCAGCAGCCCTCGGACTAGCGGGTACCAAGAGACCCAGTACTTC
TRBD2	-	TRBV9	TRBJ2-5	CASSERGAWETQYF	TGTGCCAGCAGCGAGCGGGGGGCCTGGGAGACCCAGTACTTC
-	once	TRBV19	TRBJ2-7	CASSIASFNGEQYF	TGTGCCAGTAGTATCGCCTCTTTCAATGGGGAGCAGTACTTC
-	once	TRBV2	TRBJ2-4	CASNTAVQDIQYF	TGTGCCAGCAATACGGCAGTCCAGGACATTCAGTACTTC
-	-	TRBV3-1/TRBV3-2	TRBJ2-1	CASSQGTGDEQFF	TGTGCCAGCAGCCAAGGAACAGGCGACGAGCAGTTCTTC
-	-	TRBV7-2	TRBJ1-1	CASSLRPGDTEAFF	TGTGCCAGCAGCTTACGGCCGGGGGACACTGAAGCTTTCTTT
-	once	TRBV27	TRBJ1-1	CASSPYRLTRTGHTEAFF	TGTGCCAGCAGTCCCTACCGCTTAACACGTACCGGGCACACTGAAGCTTTCTTT
-	-	TRBV19	TRBJ2-2	CASSWSGAGELFF	TGTGCCAGTAGTTGGTCGGGGGCCGGGGAGCTGTTTTTT
TRBD1	once	TRBV7-2	TRBJ1-1	CASSADRGKVEAFF	TGTGCCAGCAGCGCGGACAGGGGCAAAGTGGAAGCTTTCTTT
-	-	TRBV5-1	TRBJ1-1	CASSLGVGTNTEAFF	TGCGCCAGCAGCTTGGGTGTCGGGACGAACACTGAAGCTTTCTTT
TRBD1	-	TRBV5-6	TRBJ1-1	CASSGQGVATEAFF	TGTGCCAGCAGCGGACAGGGGGTGGCCACTGAAGCTTTCTTT
TRBD1	-	TRBV15	TRBJ2-1	CATSRDGTGLNEQFF	TGTGCCACCAGCAGAGATGGGACAGGGCTCAATGAGCAGTTCTTC
-	-	TRBV5-1	TRBJ2-1	CASSWGGQSSNEQFF	TGCGCCAGCAGCTGGGGAGGACAGAGTAGCAATGAGCAGTTCTTC
-	-	TRBV27	TRBJ2-7	CASSHGSSYEQYF	TGTGCCAGCAGTCACGGGTCCTCCTACGAGCAGTACTTC
-	few	TRBV7-9	TRBJ1-5	CASSSEHKPQHF	TGTGCCAGCAGCTCCGAACACAAGCCCCAGCATTTT
-	-	TRBV5-6	TRBJ1-4	CASSFLKESTNEKLFF	TGTGCCAGCAGCTTTTTAAAGGAATCAACTAATGAAAAACTGTTTTTT
-	-	TRBV12-5	TRBJ1-1	CASAKTGSPEAFF	TGTGCTAGTGCCAAAACAGGCTCCCCTGAAGCTTTCTTT
-	-	TRBV20-1	TRBJ2-7	CSARNKEQYF	TGCAGTGCTAGGAACAAGGAGCAGTACTTC
-	few	TRBV7-2	TRBJ2-7	CASSTPQAPEQYF	TGTGCCAGCAGCACACCACAGGCCCCCGAGCAGTACTTC
-	-	TRBV7-2	TRBJ2-3	CASSFRGPGTTSTDTQYF	TGTGCCAGCAGCTTCAGGGGCCCAGGAACCACTAGCACAGATACGCAGTATTTT
-	-	TRBV24-1	TRBJ2-7	CATSDGTRYEQYF	TGTGCCACCAGTGATGGGACACGTTACGAGCAGTACTTC
TRBD1	-	TRBV2	TRBJ2-7	CASSYRGLQYEQYF	TGTGCCAGCAGTTACAGGGGTCTCCAATACGAGCAGTACTTC
-	-	TRBV9	TRBJ2-1	CASSLQSNEQFF	TGTGCCAGCAGCTTACAGTCCAATGAGCAGTTCTTC